This T cell receptor (beta chain) was profiled in a study of shared clonotypes between healthy human individuals. V was cut by 5 bases and J by 6 bases, with 14 bases left in between. From germline, CDR1 is SGHVS and CDR2 FQNEAQ. The CDR3 spans 14 residues. Some clones are missing from TCRdb's copy, which holds only in-frame ones; the method was immunoSEQ multiplex PCR. The sample has approximately 500,000 clones; around 85% are singletons. This receptor was identified in a middle-aged woman in good health. Some clones in this sample may be carry-over from other donors' samples. V gene TRBV7-8 combines with J gene TRBJ2-1; weak D call: TRBD2 (5 bases). Source material: PBMCs. DNA for the CDR3: TGTGCCAGCAGCCCCTCTACTAGTTTCAATGAGCAGTTCTTC. It translates to CASSPSTSFNEQFF.